A selection of T cell receptor beta chains follows, all from one sample in a study of T cells in Graves' hyperthyroidism and ophthalmopathy. TCRdb reanalysed the multiplex PCR reads using MiXCR and keeps one entry per CDR3 protein. The sample consists of hundreds of thousands of distinct CDR3 sequences, 16% of them appearing once. The sequencing sample was made of blood. The receptors were gathered from a young woman with Graves' ophthalmopathy. Both conserved end residues are part of each CDR3. The D gene is left open where the match is weak. Expanded clones are given a class, and other clones once, few, many or no size at all.

d_gene | j_gene | abundance | v_gene | len | CDR3aa | CDR3nt
- | TRBJ1-1 | - | TRBV3-1 | 14 | CASSQGAPGTEAFF | TGTGCCAGCAGCCAAGGCGCGCCGGGAACTGAAGCTTTCTTT
- | TRBJ2-7 | - | TRBV9 | 14 | CASSVVGFQSEQYF | TGTGCCAGCAGCGTAGTTGGTTTTCAGTCCGAGCAGTACTTC
- | TRBJ2-1 | - | TRBV20-1 | 14 | CSAREERTYNEQFF | TGCAGTGCTAGAGAGGAGCGGACCTACAATGAGCAGTTCTTC
TRBD2 | TRBJ2-3 | few | TRBV29-1 | 17 | CSVSYPGTSGRTDTQYF | TGCAGCGTCTCCTACCCCGGGACTAGCGGGAGGACAGATACGCAGTATTTT
TRBD2 | TRBJ2-7 | many | TRBV28 | 13 | CASRGLGPYEQYF | TGTGCCAGCAGGGGACTAGGGCCCTACGAGCAGTACTTC
- | TRBJ2-6 | many | TRBV7-9 | 17 | CASSPKLRYSGANVLTF | TGTGCCAGCAGCCCGAAACTTAGATACTCTGGGGCCAACGTCCTGACTTTC
- | TRBJ1-1 | many | TRBV12-3/TRBV12-4 | 14 | CASRRTETNTEAFF | TGTGCCAGCCGGAGGACGGAGACTAACACTGAAGCTTTCTTT
- | TRBJ2-3 | many | TRBV27 | 15 | CASSFGGTSTDTQYF | TGTGCCAGCAGTTTTGGCGGGACCAGCACAGATACGCAGTATTTT
TRBD1 | TRBJ2-2 | many | TRBV10-3 | 15 | CAIPRDRGDTGELFF | TGTGCCATCCCTAGGGACAGGGGAGACACCGGGGAGCTGTTTTTT
TRBD1 | TRBJ1-2 | - | TRBV28 | 17 | CASSSPGQGGLNYGYTF | TGTGCCAGCAGTTCTCCGGGACAGGGGGGTTTGAACTATGGCTACACCTTC
- | TRBJ2-3 | many | TRBV3-1 | 17 | CASSQDDRLGITDTQYF | TGTGCCAGCAGCCAAGATGATCGTCTAGGCATCACAGATACGCAGTATTTT
- | TRBJ2-7 | - | TRBV20-1 | 15 | CSARENQGWPYEQYF | TGCAGTGCTAGAGAGAACCAGGGGTGGCCCTACGAGCAGTACTTC
TRBD1 | TRBJ2-7 | many | TRBV12-3/TRBV12-4 | 14 | CASSPWGQGYEQYF | TGTGCCAGCAGCCCATGGGGACAGGGCTACGAGCAGTACTTC
TRBD1 | TRBJ2-7 | many | TRBV10-3 | 11 | CAITDRGEQYF | TGTGCCATCACCGACAGGGGCGAGCAGTACTTC
TRBD2 | TRBJ2-1 | - | TRBV7-2 | 16 | CASSPLGTSGRFEQFF | TGTGCCAGCAGTCCTCTAGGGACTAGCGGGAGATTTGAGCAGTTCTTC
TRBD1 | TRBJ2-7 | many | TRBV5-1 | 14 | CASSLHGQGGEQYF | TGCGCCAGCAGCCTTCATGGACAGGGAGGTGAGCAGTACTTC
TRBD1 | TRBJ2-2 | many | TRBV6-1 | 19 | CASRTQQGARSVNTGELFF | TGTGCCAGCAGAACGCAGCAGGGGGCGCGATCTGTTAACACCGGGGAGCTGTTTTTT